The rows below give T cell receptor beta chains drawn from one sample of a study of cytomegalovirus exposure and HLA in healthy donors. Sequenced by immunoSEQ multiplex PCR; TCRdb stores in-frame clones only, minus some. The sample consists of about 94,000 clones, roughly three quarters of them appearing once. The sequencing input was PBMCs. Receptors originate from a woman in her thirties or forties in good health and CMV-seronegative. Each CDR3 is given with its conserved first and last residue. The order of the fields is V gene, J gene, clone size, D gene, CDR3 protein, CDR3 DNA. D genes are given only for firm matches. Clone size is not always given. Where it is, it says once, few, many or a class for expanded clones.

V: TRBV4-1; J: TRBJ1-6; size: -; D: TRBD1; CDR3: CASSQPDRGPNSPLHF; DNA: TGCGCCAGCAGCCAACCGGACAGGGGGCCTAATTCACCCCTCCACTTT
V: TRBV7-9; J: TRBJ2-7; size: -; D: -; CDR3: CASSPLGRGEQYF; DNA: TGTGCCAGCAGCCCCCTCGGAAGGGGAGAGCAGTACTTC
V: TRBV29-1; J: TRBJ1-2; size: -; D: TRBD1; CDR3: CSGQGFYGYTF; DNA: TGCAGCGGACAGGGTTTCTATGGCTACACCTTC
V: TRBV7-2; J: TRBJ2-5; size: -; D: TRBD2; CDR3: CASSWGGMETQYF; DNA: TGTGCCAGCAGCTGGGGAGGGATGGAGACCCAGTACTTC
V: TRBV30; J: TRBJ1-5; size: -; D: -; CDR3: CAWSVGGGNQPQHF; DNA: TGTGCCTGGAGTGTTGGCGGGGGCAATCAGCCCCAGCATTTT
V: TRBV5-3; J: TRBJ1-5; size: -; D: -; CDR3: CARSTTEGNQPQNF; DNA: TGTGCCAGAAGTACGACGGAGGGCAATCAGCCCCAGAATTTT
V: TRBV29-1; J: TRBJ2-5; size: -; D: TRBD2; CDR3: CSALTSGEGTQYF; DNA: TGCAGCGCCTTGACTAGCGGGGAGGGGACCCAGTACTTC
V: TRBV5-4; J: TRBJ1-1; size: -; D: TRBD1; CDR3: CASFGQGNTEAFF; DNA: TGTGCCAGCTTCGGACAGGGTAACACTGAAGCTTTCTTT
V: TRBV6-6; J: TRBJ1-2; size: -; D: TRBD1; CDR3: CASSRDRVRNGYTF; DNA: TGTGCCAGCAGTCGCGACAGGGTGAGGAATGGCTACACCTTC
V: TRBV2; J: TRBJ1-2; size: -; D: TRBD1; CDR3: CASRAGGSFGYTF; DNA: TGTGCCAGCAGGGCAGGGGGTAGTTTTGGCTACACCTTC
V: TRBV5-1; J: TRBJ2-7; size: -; D: -; CDR3: CASSLAVAESYEQYF; DNA: TGCGCCAGCAGCTTGGCTGTGGCAGAATCCTACGAGCAGTACTTC
V: TRBV18; J: TRBJ2-7; size: -; D: -; CDR3: CASSSDSLSYEQYF; DNA: TGTGCCAGCTCATCGGACAGCCTCTCCTACGAGCAGTACTTC
V: TRBV5-6; J: TRBJ2-1; size: -; D: TRBD2; CDR3: CASARPGLAPGEQFF; DNA: TGTGCCAGCGCCCGGCCGGGACTAGCGCCCGGTGAGCAGTTCTTC
V: TRBV19; J: TRBJ1-5; size: -; D: TRBD1; CDR3: CASSIAPGQGNQPQHF; DNA: TGTGCCAGTAGTATCGCCCCTGGACAGGGCAATCAGCCCCAGCATTTT
V: TRBV18; J: TRBJ2-3; size: -; D: -; CDR3: CASSPGGTDTQYF; DNA: TGTGCCAGCTCACCGGGCGGCACAGATACGCAGTATTTT
V: TRBV5-1; J: TRBJ1-1; size: -; D: -; CDR3: CASSFLATGNTEAFF; DNA: TGCGCCAGCAGCTTCCTCGCGACAGGAAACACTGAAGCTTTCTTT
V: TRBV30; J: TRBJ2-7; size: -; D: TRBD2; CDR3: CAWSGEGITLLPYEQYF; DNA: TGTGCCTGGAGTGGGGAGGGGATAACCCTATTGCCGTACGAGCAGTACTTC
V: TRBV5-6; J: TRBJ2-5; size: -; D: -; CDR3: CASSPTGQETQYF; DNA: TGTGCCAGCAGCCCAACAGGGCAAGAGACCCAGTACTTC
V: TRBV7-9; J: TRBJ1-4; size: few; D: -; CDR3: CASSLSSSGNEKLFF; DNA: TGTGCCAGCAGCTTAAGTTCCAGCGGTAATGAAAAACTGTTTTTT
V: TRBV5-4; J: TRBJ1-1; size: -; D: TRBD1; CDR3: CASRGQGRTEAFF; DNA: TGTGCCAGCAGGGGACAGGGGAGGACTGAAGCTTTCTTT
V: TRBV6-5; J: TRBJ1-2; size: -; D: TRBD1; CDR3: CASSQGGGYTF; DNA: TGTGCCAGCTCCCAGGGGGGTGGCTACACCTTC
V: TRBV5-1; J: TRBJ1-2; size: few; D: -; CDR3: CASSSQGFDYGYPF; DNA: TGCGCCAGCAGCTCACAGGGTTTCGACTATGGCTACCCCTTC
V: TRBV7-6; J: TRBJ2-7; size: -; D: -; CDR3: CASSSGIIGYEQYF; DNA: TGTGCCAGCAGCTCAGGGATTATTGGGTACGAGCAGTACTTC
V: TRBV21-1; J: TRBJ2-1; size: -; D: -; CDR3: CASSNALSRGDSYNEQFF; DNA: TGTGCCAGCAGCAACGCCCTGTCTCGGGGGGACTCCTACAATGAGCAGTTCTTC
V: TRBV30; J: TRBJ1-4; size: -; D: TRBD1; CDR3: CALTLQGGEKLFF; DNA: TGTGCCTTGACGTTACAGGGGGGCGAAAAACTGTTTTTT
V: TRBV5-1; J: TRBJ2-1; size: -; D: TRBD2; CDR3: CASSSSTSGGAGEQFF; DNA: TGCGCCAGCAGCTCCTCGACTAGCGGGGGGGCCGGTGAGCAGTTCTTC
V: TRBV6-5; J: TRBJ1-2; size: once; D: TRBD1; CDR3: CASSYSTGLGYTF; DNA: TGTGCCAGCAGTTACTCGACAGGGCTTGGCTACACCTTC
V: TRBV7-6; J: TRBJ2-7; size: -; D: TRBD1; CDR3: CASSFGTGAYEQYF; DNA: TGTGCCAGCAGCTTCGGGACAGGGGCTTACGAGCAGTACTTC
V: TRBV5-1; J: TRBJ1-5; size: -; D: -; CDR3: CASSLGGWPDQPQHF; DNA: TGCGCCAGCAGCTTGGGTGGTTGGCCAGATCAGCCCCAGCATTTT
V: TRBV7-2; J: TRBJ2-4; size: -; D: -; CDR3: CASSIKNPDIQYF; DNA: TGTGCCAGCAGCATAAAGAATCCGGACATTCAGTACTTC
V: TRBV4-1; J: TRBJ2-7; size: -; D: TRBD1; CDR3: CASSHPGTAGEQYF; DNA: TGCGCCAGCAGCCACCCAGGGACAGCCGGAGAGCAGTACTTC
V: TRBV7-3; J: TRBJ2-2; size: -; D: TRBD1; CDR3: CASSRDRGDTGELFF; DNA: TGTGCCAGCTCCCGGGACAGGGGGGACACCGGGGAGCTGTTTTTT
V: TRBV5-6; J: TRBJ2-1; size: -; D: TRBD1; CDR3: CASTLTGTGHNEQFF; DNA: TGTGCCAGCACTTTAACCGGGACAGGGCACAATGAGCAGTTCTTC
V: TRBV30; J: TRBJ2-7; size: few; D: TRBD1; CDR3: CAWSPKPAGTGAYEQYF; DNA: TGTGCCTGGAGTCCCAAACCTGCCGGGACAGGGGCCTACGAGCAGTACTTC
V: TRBV5-4; J: TRBJ2-3; size: -; D: TRBD2; CDR3: CASSPGTRVDTQYF; DNA: TGTGCCAGCAGCCCAGGGACTAGGGTTGATACGCAGTATTTT
V: TRBV7-9; J: TRBJ1-1; size: few; D: TRBD1; CDR3: CASSLQGAAEAFF; DNA: TGTGCCAGCAGCCTCCAGGGGGCGGCTGAAGCTTTCTTT
V: TRBV9; J: TRBJ2-2; size: -; D: TRBD1; CDR3: CASSVDEDRVGTGELFF; DNA: TGTGCCAGCAGCGTAGACGAGGACAGGGTCGGCACCGGGGAGCTGTTTTTT
V: TRBV18; J: TRBJ2-7; size: -; D: -; CDR3: CASSPMAATSSEQYF; DNA: TGTGCCAGCTCACCTATGGCAGCCACTAGTAGCGAGCAGTACTTC
V: TRBV4-2; J: TRBJ2-7; size: -; D: -; CDR3: CASSQDPRGYEQYF; DNA: TGTGCCAGCAGCCAAGATCCCAGGGGTTACGAGCAGTACTTC
V: TRBV6-6; J: TRBJ1-2; size: -; D: -; CDR3: CASSPGYGYTF; DNA: TGTGCCAGCAGCCCCGGCTATGGCTACACCTTC
V: TRBV4-3; J: TRBJ2-3; size: -; D: TRBD2; CDR3: CASSHQTSGEVYTDTQYF; DNA: TGCGCCAGCAGCCACCAGACTAGCGGGGAGGTTTATACAGATACGCAGTATTTT